This TCR beta chain emerged from a study of blood T cell repertoires in COVID-19. Sequenced by immunoSEQ multiplex PCR; TCRdb stores in-frame clones only, minus some. The table lists roughly 250,000 clones, roughly nine tenths of them singletons. V dropped 4 bases and J dropped 1; count of bases not matched to a gene: 6. CDR3 size: 15 residues. CDR1 is SGHRS, CDR2 YFSETQ, per germline. Researchers sorted participants into cohorts using their self-reported clinical history. The V and J genes are TRBV5-1 and TRBJ1-1; 8 nucleotides match TRBD1. Specimen: PBMCs or T cells enriched from blood (not recorded which). This sequence originates from a woman between 25 and 40 years old with acute COVID-19. In nucleotides, the CDR3 is TGCGCCAGCAGCGGAGGTGGACAGGGGAACACTGAAGCTTTCTTT. As protein: CASSGGGQGNTEAFF. The full variable domain, with the rest looked up from reference TRBV5-1 and TRBJ1-1, is KAGVTQTPRYLIKTRGQQVTLSCSPISGHRSVSWYQQTPGQGLQFLFEYFSETQRNKGNFPGRFSGRQFSNSRSEMNVSTLELGDSALYLCASSGGGQGNTEAFFGQGTRLTVV.